This TCR beta chain was documented in a study of PD-L1 blockade in urothelial cancer. On the study more broadly: The patients first took atezolizumab in about 2014, receiving 1,200 mg intravenously every 3 weeks. Typically, measured as a median, blood samples had 141,255 T cells. Broader study findings: Durable-benefit cases showed more tumor-associated blood clone expansion at 3 weeks.

This clone was counted a single time. Its target is unknown. Noted time point: pretreatment peripheral blood. Between 1 and 8 samples per patient were obtained, pretreatment and on-treatment. Germline loops: CDR1 ENHRY, CDR2 SYGVKD. The CDR3 is 15 amino acids. After removal of 5 bases from V and 7 bases from J, the junction contained 11 bases not matched to a gene. Method: immunoSEQ multiplex PCR; TCRdb's copy keeps in-frame clones and lacks some. The sample lists 30,000 to 40,000 clones, 85% occurring once. The sequence was obtained from an older man with urothelial cancer. The chain uses TRBV10-3 and TRBJ1-5; TRBD1 agrees at 7 bases. Here the sequenced sample was PBMCs, taken around atezolizumab (anti-PD-L1) treatment. The CDR3 here is CAISPTGKSGQPQHF. The CDR3 nucleotides are TGTGCCATCAGTCCGACAGGGAAATCCGGCCAGCCCCAGCATTTT.